This T cell receptor beta chain was documented in a study of blood T cell repertoires in COVID-19. Turning to the study itself: Acute-phase and convalescent COVID-19 samples originated in the United States, Italy and Spain. The cDNA or gDNA used as material had been derived from T cells, B-cell-depleted T cells, or PBMCs.

In the authors' workflow: Estimation of nucleated cell counts relied on the amplification of reference gene primers. TCRdb's copy holds only in-frame clones and misses some; the assay was immunoSEQ multiplex PCR. V, J and clone size derive from that table, while D and trimming were established from the DNA sequence. The sample has roughly 100,000 clones, less than 90% seen once. The CDR3 totals 14 residues. From germline, CDR1 is MNHNY and CDR2 SVGAGI (reference sequence). Trimming took 2 bases from V and 6 from J; bases not matched to a gene: 5. The sequence derives from a woman older than 75 with acute or convalescent COVID-19. The chain combines TRBV6-6 with TRBJ2-7; 9 bases line up with TRBD2. The material sequenced was peripheral blood. CDR3 nucleotide sequence: TGTGCCAGCAGTTACCCGGGACTAGCTCTCGAGCAGTACTTC. Its translation is CASSYPGLALEQYF.